One T cell receptor (beta chain) is described in this entry. What it binds is unknown. About 0.5 to 1 ug RNA was reverse transcribed with random hexamers. TCRdb reprocessed the immunoSEQ multiplex PCR reads with MiXCR, giving one entry per CDR3 protein. This table has over 140,000 distinct CDR3 sequences, approximately 95% appearing once. The record originates from a study of CD8 T cells in Susac syndrome. Trimming cost V 6 bases and J 6 bases, with 11 bases left between them. This CDR3 region has 11 residues. The germline V gene has CDR1 SQVTM and CDR2 ANQGSEA. Findings and limits, study-wide: By the study's own acknowledgment, its TCR sequencing and HLA analysis included relatively few individuals.

The sequenced sample consisted of CD4+ T cells from PBMCs. The TCR was taken from a human donor with Susac syndrome. The chain employs TRBV29-1 and TRBJ1-2; D might be TRBD1 (6 bases). CDR3 nucleotides: TGCAGCGTAAACAGGGTGAATGGCTACACCTTC. Protein product: CSVNRVNGYTF. The variable domain in full, with the rest retrieved from reference TRBV29-1 and TRBJ1-2, is SAVISQKPSRDICQRGTSLTIQCQVDSQVTMMFWYRQQPGQSLTLIATANQGSEATYESGFVIDKFPISRPNLTFSTLTVSNMSPEDSSIYLCSVNRVNGYTFGSGTRLTVV.